One and the same sample provided the 23 T cell receptor beta chains below, sequenced in a study of blood T cell repertoires in COVID-19. Some clones are missing from TCRdb's copy, which holds only in-frame ones; the method was immunoSEQ multiplex PCR. The table records about 380,000 clones, 89% of them present only once. Sequenced: peripheral blood. Receptor source: a man aged 35 to 55 with acute or convalescent COVID-19.

The J gene is TRBJ1-6, the V gene TRBV6-5; TRBD1 aligns across 7 bases. The CDR3 consists of 14 residues. The V gene's germline CDR1 is MNHEY and CDR2 SVGAGI. The V gene end was trimmed by 4 bases and the J gene end by 7 bases; junction bases not matched to a gene: 4. The CDR3 loop is CASSLDRWNSPLHF. The CDR3 bases are TGTGCCAGCAGTTTGGACAGGTGGAATTCACCCCTCCACTTT.

The chain has TRBV29-1 and TRBJ1-3; 10 nucleotides align to TRBD1. V lost 7 bases and J lost 3; bases outside the gene matches: 3. This CDR3 contains 13 residues. Germline V lookup: CDR1 SQVTM, CDR2 ANQGSEA. CDR3 coding DNA: TGCAGCGCCAGGACAGGGGGTGGAAACACCATATATTTT. The encoded protein is CSARTGGGNTIYF. Full variable domain (remainder filled in from reference TRBV29-1 and TRBJ1-3): SAVISQKPSRDICQRGTSLTIQCQVDSQVTMMFWYRQQPGQSLTLIATANQGSEATYESGFVIDKFPISRPNLTFSTLTVSNMSPEDSSIYLCSARTGGGNTIYFGEGSWLTVV.

The chain combines TRBV5-1 with TRBJ2-2; D possibly corresponds to TRBD1 (6 bases). CDR3 length equals 16 residues. Germline CDR1 is SGHRS and CDR2 is YFSETQ. Trimming cost V 0 bases and J 0 bases, with 9 bases left between them. CDR3 DNA: TGCGCCAGCAGCTTGGGTCGGACAGCGAACACCGGGGAGCTGTTTTTT. This encodes CASSLGRTANTGELFF.

The chain joins TRBV5-1 to TRBJ1-6, with TRBD1 identical over 9 bases. Looked up from germline, CDR1 is SGHRS and CDR2 is YFSETQ. The CDR3 is made up of 16 amino acids. J was trimmed by 8 bases and V by 0 bases; bases with no gene match: 6. The CDR3: CASSLGTGGADSPLHF. The CDR3, as DNA: TGCGCCAGCAGCTTGGGCACAGGGGGCGCAGATTCACCCCTCCACTTT.

The chain couples TRBV3-1 (or the pseudogene TRBV3-2) to TRBJ2-2, with D tentatively TRBD2 (5 bases). The ends were cut back, 4 bases at V and 7 bases at J, with 19 bases in the middle. The CDR3 is made up of 16 amino acids. Per the germline V gene, CDR1 is LGHDT and CDR2 is YNNKEL (reference sequence). CDR3: CASSPSGVGWIGELFF. The CDR3 DNA sequence: TGTGCCAGCAGCCCCTCCGGGGTAGGGTGGATCGGGGAGCTGTTTTTT.

This clone was picked up one time. This rearrangement joins TRBV4-3 to TRBJ2-2, with 9 bases aligning to TRBD1. V gave up 0 bases and J gave up 7 bases; unmatched junction bases: 9. Germline lookup yields CDR1 LGHNA and CDR2 YSLEER. The CDR3 sequence is 17 residues long. The CDR3 region is CASSQDITGGGFGELFF. CDR3 in DNA: TGCGCCAGCAGCCAAGATATAACAGGGGGCGGTTTCGGGGAGCTGTTTTTT.

The chain is built from TRBV3-1 (or the pseudogene TRBV3-2) and TRBJ1-1, with D unresolved. Germline CDR1 reads LGHDT; CDR2 reads YNNKEL (reference sequence). The CDR3 loop spans 17 amino acids. The ends were cut back, 0 bases at V and 0 bases at J, with 14 bases in the middle. The CDR3 sequence: CASSQDLVHRMNTEAFF. The CDR3 nucleotides are TGTGCCAGCAGCCAAGATCTTGTGCACAGAATGAACACTGAAGCTTTCTTT.

The V gene is TRBV28, the J gene TRBJ1-3, with TRBD1 identical over 8 bases. CDR3 length: 14 amino acids. Looked up from germline, CDR1 is MDHEN and CDR2 is SYDVKM. V shed 5 bases and J 2 bases; nucleotides not matched to a gene: 2. The DNA for the CDR3 is TGTGCCAGCAGTCAACAGGGGGCTGGAAACACCATATATTTT. Encoded protein: CASSQQGAGNTIYF.

The V and J genes are TRBV3-1 (or the pseudogene TRBV3-2) and TRBJ1-2, with a tentative D call TRBD1 (6 bases). There are 14 residues in the CDR3. Trimming took 4 bases from V and 4 from J, leaving 13 bases between them. Germline CDR1 is LGHDT and CDR2 is YNNKEL (reference sequence). CDR3 DNA sequence: TGTGCCAGCAGCCGAGGACAGTCAAGCTATGGCTACACCTTC. Translation: CASSRGQSSYGYTF.

Written as DNA, the CDR3 is TGTGCCAGCAGTCCATATACAGGGGCCGGGGCCAACGTCCTGACTTTC. This encodes CASSPYTGAGANVLTF. The V gene is TRBV28, the J gene TRBJ2-6; 7 nucleotides align to TRBD1. This CDR3 has 16 residues. Germline assignment: CDR1 MDHEN and CDR2 SYDVKM. The V and J ends lost 5 bases and 4 bases, in that order; junction bases with no gene match: 8.

V and J are TRBV27 and TRBJ2-1, with D tentatively TRBD2 (6 bases). Trimming took 5 bases from V and 1 from J, leaving 12 bases between them. Germline V gives CDR1 MNHEY, CDR2 SMNVEV (reference sequence). The CDR3 has 15 amino acids. CDR3 amino acids: CASSGPGTSYNEQFF. The CDR3 DNA is TGTGCCAGCAGTGGACCCGGGACTTCCTACAATGAGCAGTTCTTC.

This chain uses TRBV28 with TRBJ2-5; 9 bases are a match to TRBD2. Germline values: CDR1 MDHEN, CDR2 SYDVKM. The trim removed 5 bases at V and 2 bases at J, leaving 6 bases unmatched. The CDR3 is 15 amino acids. The CDR3 DNA is TGTGCCAGCAGTGGTGGTAGCGGGGGTCAAGAGACCCAGTACTTC. Residues: CASSGGSGGQETQYF.

The rearrangement joins TRBV4-3 to TRBJ1-2, with a tentative D call TRBD1 (6 bases). Germline V CDR1 and CDR2: LGHNA, YSLEER. Trimming removed 0 bases from V and 8 bases from J, with 16 bases in between. The CDR3 totals 15 residues. CDR3 nucleotide sequence: TGCGCCAGCAGCCAAGATCTATCAGGGGCTAGGGGCTACACCTTC. Residues: CASSQDLSGARGYTF.

This chain connects TRBV6-5 to TRBJ1-1, with 9 bases lining up with TRBD1. The trim removed 6 bases at V and 8 bases at J, leaving 7 bases unmatched. Germline CDR1 MNHEY, CDR2 SVGAGI. The CDR3 spans 13 residues. The CDR3 is CASRSNRGREAFF. Here the CDR3 DNA reads TGTGCCAGCAGAAGCAACAGGGGGCGGGAAGCTTTCTTT.

The V gene is TRBV4-1, the J gene TRBJ1-2, with 8 bases aligning to TRBD1. The CDR3 covers 19 residues. The germline CDR1 and CDR2 sequences are MGHRA and YSYEKL. Trimming took 5 bases from V and 1 from J; bases not matched to a gene: 18. Here the CDR3 DNA reads TGCGCCAGCAGCTCCCATAATCCGACAGGGGCCTTATTTAACTATGGCTACACCTTC. This sequence encodes CASSSHNPTGALFNYGYTF.

This chain connects TRBV5-1 to TRBJ1-1; TRBD1 aligns across 9 bases. With 7 bases clipped from V and 3 bases from J, the junction kept 7 bases outside the gene matches. Germline V CDR1 and CDR2: SGHRS, YFSETQ. There are 14 residues in the CDR3. As DNA, the CDR3 is TGCGCCAGCGGTTTACAGGGGGCCCACACTGAAGCTTTCTTT. This sequence encodes CASGLQGAHTEAFF.

This clone was recorded only once. The chain has TRBV18 and TRBJ2-5; 7 positions agree with TRBD1. Germline lookup yields CDR1 KGHSH and CDR2 LQKENI. This CDR3 has 14 amino acids. V lost 4 bases to trimming and J lost 3 bases; unmatched junction nucleotides: 5. CDR3 coding DNA: TGTGCCAGCTCACTCGGGACAGCCGAAGAGACCCAGTACTTC. Its protein product is CASSLGTAEETQYF.

V gene TRBV24-1 combines with J gene TRBJ1-2; D remains unclear. This CDR3 contains 15 residues. V was cut by 6 bases and J by 4 bases, with 17 bases left in between. Per the germline V gene, CDR1 is KGHDR and CDR2 is SFDVKD. CDR3 sequence: CATSSARRGSYGYTF. In nucleotides, the CDR3 is TGTGCCACCAGTTCTGCCCGACGGGGAAGCTATGGCTACACCTTC.

CDR3 in amino acids: CASSPGTGVWDEQFF. The CDR3 DNA is TGTGCCAGCAGCCCCGGGACAGGGGTGTGGGATGAGCAGTTCTTC. The chain links TRBV28 to TRBJ2-1; 10 bases fit TRBD1. The CDR3 contains 15 residues. Germline V gene data show CDR1 as MDHEN and CDR2 as SYDVKM. V dropped 6 bases and J dropped 8; count of bases not matched to a gene: 10.

This clone has ten or more counts. The chain joins TRBV27 to TRBJ1-5; D gene uncertain. V was shortened by 6 bases and J by 3 bases, with 12 bases between the two germline ends. Per germline, CDR1 MNHEY and CDR2 SMNVEV (reference sequence). This CDR3 region has 14 residues. This chain's CDR3 is CASSRGGFNQPQHF. The DNA of the CDR3 is TGTGCCAGCAGCCGCGGCGGGTTCAATCAGCCCCAGCATTTT.

J is TRBJ2-5 and V is TRBV7-3; TRBD2 matches at 12 bases. Trimming took 6 bases from V and 7 from J; bases not matched to a gene: 6. Germline V gene data show CDR1 as SGHTA and CDR2 as FQGTGA. The CDR3 spans 14 residues. Here the CDR3 reads CASRPSGRGGTQYF. As DNA, the CDR3 is TGTGCCAGCAGACCTAGCGGGAGGGGTGGGACCCAGTACTTC.

V gene TRBV3-1 (or the pseudogene TRBV3-2) combines with J gene TRBJ2-3, with TRBD2 identical over 7 bases. Unmatched junction bases numbered 3, after V lost 5 bases and J lost 4 bases. CDR1 is LGHDT and CDR2 is YNNKEL in the germline V gene (reference sequence). The CDR3 is made up of 13 amino acids. CDR3 in amino acids: CASSVGGSDTQYF. CDR3 bases: TGTGCCAGCAGCGTGGGAGGGTCAGATACGCAGTATTTT.

CDR3 in DNA: TGTGCCAGCAGGGGACAGTCTAACTATGGCTACACCTTC. It is translated as CASRGQSNYGYTF. V and J are TRBV2 and TRBJ1-2; TRBD1 matches at 7 bases. Trimming took 6 bases from V and 0 from J; bases not matched to a gene: 1. Germline CDR1 and CDR2: SNHLY and FYNNEI. CDR3 length: 13 residues.